This TCR beta chain was documented in a study of blood T cells in healthy people across ages. With respect to this clonotype: Its matching antigen is unknown.

Overall study findings and caveats: TCR beta diversity was tightly associated with the proportion of naive T cells.

In germline, CDR1 is DFQATT, CDR2 SNEGSKA (reference sequence). This CDR3 comprises 13 residues. Trimming took 6 bases from V and 0 from J; bases not matched to a gene: 3. Together with a sample-barcoded 5' primer, a J-beta primer mix was included in a second PCR lasting about 6 to 11 cycles. Each CDR3 protein is one row after TCRdb ran MiXCR on the 5' RACE reads. The repertoire includes almost 1 million distinct CDR3 sequences, 45% to 60% of them detected once, and about a fifth sits in the top ten. The TCR originated in a woman aged 60-75 years in good health. J is TRBJ1-2 and V is TRBV20-1, with TRBD1 matching 8 bases. The sample consisted of blood. For the CDR3, the DNA is TGCAGTGCCACAGGGGGAGCTAACTATGGCTACACCTTC. Its translation is CSATGGANYGYTF.